This T cell receptor beta chain was recovered during a study of T-cell reconstitution after alpha-beta-depleted transplantation in children. For this clonotype: Its antigen remains unidentified.

A library of TCRbeta sequences, prepared with unique molecular identifiers, was generated. TCRdb processed the PCR reads anew with MiXCR; each CDR3 protein has one entry. The sample shows 900,000 or so distinct CDR3 sequences, about 16% of them seen only once. Whole-study results and caveats: By one year post-transplant, T-cell counts and diversity largely arose from T cells that were newly produced.

This receptor was identified in a male patient younger than 18 who had a stem cell transplant for acute lymphoblastic leukemia, so the T cells may come from the graft donor. Source: PBMCs, mostly from graft donor cells, taken 360 days after TCRalphabeta/CD19-depleted stem cell transplant.

CDR3 sequence reads: CASSQVQGNGQPQHF. CDR3 DNA sequence: TGTGCCAGCAGTCAAGTACAGGGGAATGGTCAGCCCCAGCATTTT. This chain joins TRBV12-3 or TRBV12-4 and TRBJ1-5, with 7 bases lining up with TRBD1. J was trimmed by 6 bases and V by 5 bases; bases with no gene match: 10. This CDR3 comprises 15 residues.